Sequencing of this T cell receptor (beta chain) was carried out in a study of shared clonotypes between healthy human individuals (dated by TCRdb to 2020 to 2021). Looking at the study overall: Three men and a couple of women, aged 18 to 49 years, made up the cohort. Between about 0.94 and 8.9 billion PBMCs per donor were obtained by leukapheresis. Different laboratories and diverse techniques were used to prepare libraries and sequence TCR repertoires, to increase sequencing depth and limit assay-specific biases. The study deeply sequenced blood TCR repertoires of five healthy adults to estimate repertoire size and the extent of clonotype sharing between individuals. Per donor, three plates each were used for CD4 naive and CD4 memory, two for CD8 naive, and one for CD8 memory.

This clone was detected only a few times. The clone's antigen remains unknown. No much larger clone exists at a distance of one base, and base qualities are not known. Taken from cysteine to phenylalanine, the CDR3 has 16 residues. Only CDR3 DNA remains: 48 bases, in frame from the first base. In the germline V gene, CDR1 corresponds to SGHTA and CDR2 to FQGNSA. V lost 4 bases and J lost 4 bases, and the count of bases not matched to a germline gene is 8. Results and caveats for the whole study, not just this receptor: Sampling was restricted to blood, and TCR repertoires in tissues likely differ from the TCR repertoires found in blood. Pairwise subsampling led to the expectation that sequencing depth would affect the degree of clonotype sharing among donors. Naive subsets generally had larger estimated clonotype richness than memory subsets. Higher generation probabilities were observed for clonotypes shared by all four sorted-subset donors than for non-shared clonotypes. Because the study included only a small number of donors, the genetic and exposure-history diversity represented was limited. Incomplete sequencing was indicated by rarefaction of sorted-subset datasets, despite the large sequencing depth. Sharing across several donors was observed for roughly 5.4% of naive CD4, about 4% of naive CD8, 2% to 2.5% of memory CD4, and about 0.4% of memory CD8 clonotypes.

TCR CDR3 regions were amplified from genomic DNA by multiplex PCR using the deep immunoSEQ assay. Genomic DNA extracted from each cell subset was distributed evenly over all wells of several immunoSEQ 96-well plates, and each plate served as one replicate. Each replicate PCR for sorted subsets received 150 to 250 ng genomic DNA, equal to roughly 30,000 T cell genomes. Purified libraries were measured with a Qubit 3.0 fluorometer, size-checked on a Bioanalyzer 2100, and measured again with the KAPA Library Quantification kit. Each immunoSEQ 96-well plate was sequenced on its own single-read 150-cycle Illumina NextSeq 550 flow cell. From the authors' description of their analysis: Because only junctional sequences without quality scores were contained in the immunoSEQ output, filtering matching that applied to full-length reads could not be performed. Sequences were annotated with PyIR, a Python wrapper for IgBLAST v1.9, and V/J genes and CDR3 were assigned using IMGT germline references. Reads were filtered out if the reads had weak V/J assignments (E-value above 1e-6), no CDR3, stop codons, out-of-frame junctions, or ambiguous translated residues. A V3J clonotype was defined by an identical inferred V gene, J gene, and CDR3 amino acid sequence. To compute the percentage overlap between repertoires, the number of shared unique clonotypes was divided by the size of the smaller repertoire. Repertoire richness was assessed with RTK rarefaction, the Chao1 estimator, and Recon v2.1 estimates of unobserved clonotypes. Generation probabilities for all TCRbeta clonotypes obtained by the gDNA method from a handful of donors were computed using OLGA. The table was pulled from immuneACCESS by TCRdb, which kept in-frame rearrangements only. Such tables lose some clones; where checked, under half of the loss comes from unresolved V genes, and the rest has no known cause. D and trimming come from the DNA, and the V and J calls and clone size come from that table. The table for this sample lists about 640,000 clones; 72% of them were counted only once. The ten largest clones add up to under 2% of the sample.

The donors were healthy, HIV-negative adults who had no recently reported acute infections or vaccinations. Only Caucasian adults living in Nashville, Tennessee, USA were represented among the donors. CD4+ T cells were enriched by magnetic negative selection; naive cells were then positively selected on CD45RA, and the negative fraction formed the memory subset. Blood was collected by leukapheresis, and PBMCs were isolated by Ficoll-Histopaque density gradient centrifugation and then cryopreserved in liquid nitrogen vapor phase. Analytical flow cytometry was used to check the purity and quantity of each magnetically sorted T cell population. From each sorted fraction, genomic DNA was isolated and quantified by UV absorbance on a Nanodrop 2000c.

This receptor was obtained from a woman in her 30s in good health. The chain is assembled from TRBV7-2 and TRBJ2-5; 11 bases in the junction line up with TRBD2. Material: memory CD4+ T cells sorted from blood. The cell subset or site label, as the study defines it: CD45RA-negative fraction. The DNA sequence follows: TGTGCCAGCAGCTCAGGGATCGGGACTAGCGGAGAGACCCAGTACTTC. This yields the protein CASSSGIGTSGETQYF.